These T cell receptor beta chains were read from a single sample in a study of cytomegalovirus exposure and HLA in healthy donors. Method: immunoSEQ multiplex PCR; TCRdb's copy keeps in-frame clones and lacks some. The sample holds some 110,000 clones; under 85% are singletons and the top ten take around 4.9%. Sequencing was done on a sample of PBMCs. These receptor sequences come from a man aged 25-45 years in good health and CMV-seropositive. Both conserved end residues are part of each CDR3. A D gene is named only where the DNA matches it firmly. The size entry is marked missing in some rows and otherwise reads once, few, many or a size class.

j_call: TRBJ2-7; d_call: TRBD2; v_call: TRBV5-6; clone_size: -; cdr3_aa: CASSHRTSGFYEQYF; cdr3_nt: TGTGCCAGCAGCCATCGGACTAGCGGTTTTTACGAGCAGTACTTC
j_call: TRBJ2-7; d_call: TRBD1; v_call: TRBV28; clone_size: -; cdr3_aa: CASDRGRLYEQYF; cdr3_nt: TGTGCCAGTGACAGGGGTAGACTCTACGAGCAGTACTTC
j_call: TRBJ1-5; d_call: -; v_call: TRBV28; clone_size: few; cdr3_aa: CASSQNQPQHF; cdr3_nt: TGTGCCAGCAGTCAAAATCAGCCCCAGCATTTT
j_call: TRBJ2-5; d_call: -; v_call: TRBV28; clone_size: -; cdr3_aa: CASRNTGDLETQYF; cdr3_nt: TGTGCCAGCAGGAATACAGGAGATCTAGAGACCCAGTACTTC
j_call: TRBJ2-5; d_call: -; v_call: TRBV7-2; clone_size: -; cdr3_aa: CASSFAGTSEGETQYF; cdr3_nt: TGTGCCAGCAGCTTCGCCGGGACTTCGGAAGGGGAGACCCAGTACTTC
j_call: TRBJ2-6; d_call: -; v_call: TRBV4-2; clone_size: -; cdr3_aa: CASSQDVAHNSGANVLTF; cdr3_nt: TGTGCCAGCAGCCAAGACGTGGCCCACAACTCTGGGGCCAACGTCCTGACTTTC
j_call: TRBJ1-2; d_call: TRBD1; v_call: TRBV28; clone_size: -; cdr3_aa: CASFGQDRGHRGYTF; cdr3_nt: TGTGCCAGCTTTGGTCAGGACAGGGGGCATCGTGGCTACACCTTC
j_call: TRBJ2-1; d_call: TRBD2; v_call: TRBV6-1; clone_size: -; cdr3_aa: CASCQLAGGRDEQFF; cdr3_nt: TGTGCCAGCTGCCAACTAGCGGGGGGGCGGGATGAGCAGTTCTTC
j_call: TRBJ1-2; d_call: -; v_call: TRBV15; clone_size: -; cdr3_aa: CATSRDRGSGYGYTF; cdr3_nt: TGTGCCACCAGCAGAGATAGGGGGTCAGGCTATGGCTACACCTTC
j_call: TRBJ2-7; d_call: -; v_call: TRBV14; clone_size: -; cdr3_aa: CASSHQVFGDSYEQYF; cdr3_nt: TGTGCCAGCAGCCATCAAGTTTTCGGGGACTCCTACGAGCAGTACTTC
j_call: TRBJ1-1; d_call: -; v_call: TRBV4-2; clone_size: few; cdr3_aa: CASSQLQERGTMREAFF; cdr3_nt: TGTGCCAGCAGCCAACTCCAGGAACGGGGAACAATGCGGGAAGCTTTCTTT
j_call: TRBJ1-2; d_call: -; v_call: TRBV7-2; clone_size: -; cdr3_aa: CASSLGDMSGYTF; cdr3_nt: TGTGCCAGCAGCTTGGGGGACATGAGTGGCTACACCTTC
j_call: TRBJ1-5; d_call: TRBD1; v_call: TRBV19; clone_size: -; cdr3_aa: CASSISAGGLDQPQHF; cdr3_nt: TGTGCCAGTAGTATATCGGCAGGGGGTTTGGATCAGCCCCAGCATTTT
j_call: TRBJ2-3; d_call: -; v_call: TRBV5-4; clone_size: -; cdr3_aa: CASSLAGRVSTDTQYF; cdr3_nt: TGTGCCAGCAGCTTGGCCGGGCGGGTCAGCACAGATACGCAGTATTTT
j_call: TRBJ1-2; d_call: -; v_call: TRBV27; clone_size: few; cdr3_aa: CASRNQGHGYTF; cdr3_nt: TGTGCCAGCAGGAATCAGGGCCATGGCTACACCTTC
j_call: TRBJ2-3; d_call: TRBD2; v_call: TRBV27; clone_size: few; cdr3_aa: CASSFTSGRTDTQYF; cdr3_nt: TGTGCCAGCAGTTTTACTAGCGGCCGCACAGATACGCAGTATTTT
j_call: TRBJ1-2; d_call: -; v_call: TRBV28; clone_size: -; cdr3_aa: CASSRLGAEGYGYTF; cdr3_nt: TGTGCCAGCAGCCGCCTGGGGGCAGAGGGCTATGGCTACACCTTC
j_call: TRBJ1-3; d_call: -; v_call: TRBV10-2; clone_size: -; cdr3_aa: CASVGEGGLIGNTIYF; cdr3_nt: TGCGCCAGCGTTGGAGAAGGAGGGTTAATCGGAAACACCATATATTTT
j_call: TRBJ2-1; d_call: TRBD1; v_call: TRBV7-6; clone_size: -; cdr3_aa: CASLVGTGVSNEQFF; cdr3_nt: TGTGCCTCTTTAGTCGGGACAGGGGTATCCAATGAGCAGTTCTTC
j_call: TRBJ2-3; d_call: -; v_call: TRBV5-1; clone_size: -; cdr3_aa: CASSAGTTDTQYF; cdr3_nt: TGCGCCAGCAGCGCCGGGACTACAGATACGCAGTATTTT
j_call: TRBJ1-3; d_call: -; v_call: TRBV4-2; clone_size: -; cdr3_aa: CASSQDREGGNTIYF; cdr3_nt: TGTGCCAGCAGCCAAGATAGAGAGGGGGGGAACACCATATATTTT
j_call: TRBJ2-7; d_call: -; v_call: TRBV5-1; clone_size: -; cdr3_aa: CASSSRLERVGYEQYF; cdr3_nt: TGCGCCAGCAGCTCCCGACTCGAGAGGGTGGGCTACGAGCAGTACTTC
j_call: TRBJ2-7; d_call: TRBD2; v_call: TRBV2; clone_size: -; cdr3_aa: CASSEPWRGGSRPYEQYF; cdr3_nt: TGTGCCAGCAGTGAACCCTGGCGGGGGGGCAGCCGCCCCTACGAGCAGTACTTC
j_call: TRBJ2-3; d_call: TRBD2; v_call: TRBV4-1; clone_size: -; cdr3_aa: CASSQDVLRLAGGRADTQYF; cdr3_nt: TGCGCCAGCAGCCAGGATGTTTTGAGACTAGCGGGGGGAAGGGCAGATACGCAGTATTTT
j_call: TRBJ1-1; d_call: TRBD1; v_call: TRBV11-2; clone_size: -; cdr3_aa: CASSSGTVNTEAFF; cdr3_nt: TGTGCCAGCAGCTCCGGGACAGTGAACACTGAAGCTTTCTTT
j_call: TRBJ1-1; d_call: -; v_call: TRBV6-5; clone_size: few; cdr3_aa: CATQGWTEAFF; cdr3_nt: TGTGCCACCCAGGGGTGGACTGAAGCTTTCTTT
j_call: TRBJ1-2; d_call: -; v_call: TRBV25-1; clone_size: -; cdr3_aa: CASSGGVPRGYTF; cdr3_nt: TGTGCCAGCAGTGGGGGGGTGCCGCGTGGCTACACCTTC
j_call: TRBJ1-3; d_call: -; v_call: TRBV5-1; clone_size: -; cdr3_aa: CASSFQGDGNTIYF; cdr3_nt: TGCGCCAGCAGCTTCCAAGGGGATGGAAACACCATATATTTT
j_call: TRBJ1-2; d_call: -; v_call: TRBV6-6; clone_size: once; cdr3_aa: CASLFTSGDPNYGYTF; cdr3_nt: TGTGCCAGCCTTTTCACATCAGGGGACCCAAACTATGGCTACACCTTC
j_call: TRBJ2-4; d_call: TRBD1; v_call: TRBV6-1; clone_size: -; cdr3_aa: CASRIGTDSKNIQYF; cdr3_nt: TGTGCCAGCAGGATTGGGACAGACTCCAAAAACATTCAGTACTTC
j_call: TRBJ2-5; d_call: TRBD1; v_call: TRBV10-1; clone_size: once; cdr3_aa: CASSPDRDGTQYF; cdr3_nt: TGCGCCAGCAGCCCTGACAGGGACGGGACCCAGTACTTC
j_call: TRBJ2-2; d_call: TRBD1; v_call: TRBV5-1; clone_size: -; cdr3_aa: CASSGDRNTGELFF; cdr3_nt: TGCGCCAGCAGCGGGGACAGGAACACCGGGGAGCTGTTTTTT
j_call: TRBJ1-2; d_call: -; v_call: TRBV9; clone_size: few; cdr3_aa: CASSVEGGSYGYTF; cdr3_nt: TGTGCCAGCAGCGTAGAGGGAGGGAGCTATGGCTACACCTTC
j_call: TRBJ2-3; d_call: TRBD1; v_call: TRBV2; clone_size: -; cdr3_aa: CASSPLGQVEFTDTQYF; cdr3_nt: TGTGCCAGCAGTCCGCTCGGACAGGTTGAATTCACAGATACGCAGTATTTT
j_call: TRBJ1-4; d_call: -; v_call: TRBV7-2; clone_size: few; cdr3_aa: CASTMSTGVNEKLFF; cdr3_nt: TGTGCCAGCACTATGTCGACAGGAGTTAATGAAAAACTGTTTTTT
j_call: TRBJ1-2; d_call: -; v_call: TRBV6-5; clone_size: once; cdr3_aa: CASSSGLFYDYTF; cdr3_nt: TGTGCCAGCAGCTCCGGGTTGTTCTATGACTACACCTTC
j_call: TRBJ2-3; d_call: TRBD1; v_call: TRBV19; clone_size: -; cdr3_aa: CASSGSLTGGTDTQYF; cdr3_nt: TGTGCCAGTAGTGGGTCCTTGACAGGGGGCACCGATACGCAGTATTTT
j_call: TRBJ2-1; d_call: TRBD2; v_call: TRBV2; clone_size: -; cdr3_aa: CARDRLAGYYNEQFF; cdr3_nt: TGTGCCAGGGACCGACTAGCGGGGTACTACAATGAGCAGTTCTTC
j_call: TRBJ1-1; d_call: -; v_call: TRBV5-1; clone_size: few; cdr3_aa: CASSPDGKNTEAFF; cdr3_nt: TGCGCCAGCAGCCCAGACGGGAAGAACACTGAAGCTTTCTTT
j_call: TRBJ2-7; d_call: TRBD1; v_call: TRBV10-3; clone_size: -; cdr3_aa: CAISESAGGYEQYF; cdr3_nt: TGTGCCATCAGTGAGTCAGCAGGGGGCTACGAGCAGTACTTC
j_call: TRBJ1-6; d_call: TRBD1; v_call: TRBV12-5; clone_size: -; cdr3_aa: CASGLDRVAYSPLHF; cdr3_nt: TGTGCTAGTGGACTTGACAGGGTCGCTTATTCACCCCTCCACTTT
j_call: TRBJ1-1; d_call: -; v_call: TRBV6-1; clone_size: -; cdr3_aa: CASSDRKNTEAFF; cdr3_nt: TGTGCCAGCAGTGACAGGAAGAACACTGAAGCTTTCTTT
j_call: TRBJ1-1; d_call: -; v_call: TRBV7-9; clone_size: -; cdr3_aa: CASSLTGGVTEAFF; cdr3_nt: TGTGCCAGCAGCTTAACGGGGGGCGTCACTGAAGCTTTCTTT
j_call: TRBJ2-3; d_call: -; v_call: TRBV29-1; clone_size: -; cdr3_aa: CSVEDLSSGTQYF; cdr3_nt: TGCAGCGTTGAAGATCTTAGTTCGGGTACGCAGTATTTT
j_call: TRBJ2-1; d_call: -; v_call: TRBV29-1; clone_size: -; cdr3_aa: CSVDGRGVNEQFF; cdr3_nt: TGCAGCGTTGACGGCAGGGGGGTCAATGAGCAGTTCTTC
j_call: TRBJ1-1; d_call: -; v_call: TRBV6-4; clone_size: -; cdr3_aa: CASSPERGTEAFF; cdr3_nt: TGTGCCAGCAGTCCGGAAAGAGGCACTGAAGCTTTCTTT
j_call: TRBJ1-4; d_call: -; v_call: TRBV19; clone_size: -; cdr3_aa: CASSIENSGKLFF; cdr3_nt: TGTGCCAGTAGTATAGAAAACAGTGGAAAACTGTTTTTT
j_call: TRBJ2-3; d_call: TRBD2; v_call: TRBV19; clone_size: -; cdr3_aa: CASSIGLAGGSTDTQYF; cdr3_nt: TGTGCCAGTAGTATCGGCCTAGCGGGGGGTAGCACAGATACGCAGTATTTT
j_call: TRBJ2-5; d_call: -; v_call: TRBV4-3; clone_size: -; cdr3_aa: CASSPRGGPRETQYF; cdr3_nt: TGCGCCAGCAGCCCCCGCGGAGGGCCCAGAGAGACCCAGTACTTC
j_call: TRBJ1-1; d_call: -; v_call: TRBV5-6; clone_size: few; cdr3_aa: CASSANHREAFF; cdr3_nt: TGTGCCAGCAGCGCCAATCACCGGGAGGCTTTCTTT
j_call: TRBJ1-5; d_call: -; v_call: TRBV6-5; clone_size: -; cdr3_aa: CASSRGGGGNQPQHF; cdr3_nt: TGTGCCAGCAGTCGCGGGGGGGGCGGCAATCAGCCCCAGCATTTT
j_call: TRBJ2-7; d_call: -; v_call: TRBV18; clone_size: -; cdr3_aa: CASSPDKVQVQYF; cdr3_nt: TGTGCCAGCTCGCCGGACAAGGTGCAAGTGCAGTACTTC
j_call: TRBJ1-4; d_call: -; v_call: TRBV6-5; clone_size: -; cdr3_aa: CASSPVSRLFF; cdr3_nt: TGTGCCAGCAGTCCAGTTAGCCGGCTGTTTTTT
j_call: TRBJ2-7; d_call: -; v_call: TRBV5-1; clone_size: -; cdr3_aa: CASRWGLLGEQYF; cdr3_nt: TGCGCCAGCCGTTGGGGACTTTTGGGCGAGCAGTACTTC